The 10 T cell receptor beta chains listed next were all sequenced from one sample in a study of blood T cell repertoires in COVID-19. Assay: immunoSEQ multiplex PCR; the TCRdb copy retains only in-frame clones and omits some. The sample has around 180,000 clones, 65% to 80% seen once. The specimen was PBMCs or T cells enriched from blood (not recorded which). All receptors derive from a woman aged 45-65 years with acute COVID-19.

The chain links TRBV7-3 to TRBJ1-2; the D is unclear. V was shortened by 0 bases and J by 5 bases, with 7 bases between the two germline ends. Germline CDR1 and CDR2: SGHTA and FQGTGA. The CDR3 has 13 amino acids. CDR3 loop: CASSLTPEYGYTF. As DNA, the CDR3 is TGTGCCAGCAGCTTAACACCGGAGTATGGCTACACCTTC.

This clone was seen a few times. The genes are TRBV6-2 or TRBV6-3 and TRBJ1-6; 7 bases map to TRBD1. The length of the CDR3 is 17 residues. Looked up from germline, CDR1 is MNHEY and CDR2 is SVGEGT. The V and J ends lost 5 bases and 6 bases, in that order; junction bases with no gene match: 13. Here the CDR3 reads CASSQVSRPGGNSPLHF. Written as DNA, the CDR3 is TGTGCCAGCAGTCAAGTGTCGCGGCCAGGGGGTAATTCACCCCTCCACTTT.

The CDR3 loop is CASSPQGARSYGYTF. CDR3 nucleotide sequence: TGTGCCAGCTCACCCCAGGGGGCGCGGAGCTATGGCTACACCTTC. The chain uses TRBV18 and TRBJ1-2, with 8 bases aligning to TRBD1. The length of the CDR3 is 15 residues. Germline V gives CDR1 KGHSH, CDR2 LQKENI. Unmatched junction bases numbered 7, after V lost 3 bases and J lost 4 bases.

Only a few counts were recorded for this clone. The chain recombines TRBV4-3 with TRBJ2-1; 9 bases map to TRBD2. The V and J ends lost 0 bases and 5 bases, in that order; junction bases with no gene match: 5. The germline CDR1 and CDR2 sequences are LGHNA and YSLEER. The CDR3 length is 16 residues. The chain's CDR3 is CASSQDLRGGHNEQFF. CDR3 nucleotides: TGCGCCAGCAGCCAAGATTTGCGGGGGGGCCACAATGAGCAGTTCTTC.

This clone was observed a handful of times. The chain recombines TRBV28 with TRBJ1-1, with TRBD1 matching 7 bases. V lost 3 bases and J lost 7; bases outside the gene matches: 5. Germline V gene lookup returns CDR1 MDHEN and CDR2 SYDVKM. The CDR3 runs 13 residues. The CDR3 spells CASSFGGTVEAFF. The CDR3 coding sequence is TGTGCCAGCAGTTTCGGAGGGACAGTTGAAGCTTTCTTT.

The rearrangement uses TRBV27 and TRBJ1-4; no definite D call. The V end was cut by 8 bases, the J end by 6 bases, with 16 bases between. Germline loops: CDR1 MNHEY, CDR2 SMNVEV (reference sequence). The CDR3 length is 14 residues. As DNA, the CDR3 is TGTGCCAGCCGGAGGGCTTTCCGGGATGAAAAACTGTTTTTT. Its protein is CASRRAFRDEKLFF.

This clone was found a few times. The chain couples TRBV11-3 to TRBJ2-2, with no clear D. The CDR3 is 14 residues long. Per the germline V gene, CDR1 is SGHNT and CDR2 is YENEEA. The V and J ends lost 1 base and 3 bases respectively, with 6 bases between them. The chain's CDR3 is CASSLGPDTGELFF. The CDR3, as DNA: TGTGCCAGCAGCTTAGGTCCTGACACCGGGGAGCTGTTTTTT.

V is TRBV11-2 and J is TRBJ2-5; the match to TRBD2 covers 7 bases. CDR1 is SGHAT and CDR2 is FQNNGV in the germline V gene. V trimming: 8 bases; J trimming: 5 bases; junction bases outside the gene matches: 14. The CDR3 runs 15 residues. The DNA of the CDR3 is TGTGCCAGCGCCCCCCGGTGGGAGGGACGGGAGACCCAGTACTTC. It translates to CASAPRWEGRETQYF.

The chain couples TRBV6-5 to TRBJ2-2, with 9 bases that match TRBD2. Germline loops: CDR1 MNHEY, CDR2 SVGAGI. The CDR3 covers 13 residues. Trimming took 7 bases from V and 6 from J; bases not matched to a gene: 3. The CDR3 here is CASMRGGPGELFF. CDR3 sequence (DNA): TGTGCCAGCATGCGGGGGGGACCCGGGGAGCTGTTTTTT.

V is TRBV28 and J is TRBJ1-5; D gene unclear. V lost 5 bases and J 3 bases, leaving 5 bases between the germline ends. Germline CDR1 reads MDHEN; CDR2 reads SYDVKM. This CDR3 contains 12 residues. Here the CDR3 DNA reads TGTGCCAGCAGTCCGTTCAATCAGCCCCAGCATTTT. Translating gives CASSPFNQPQHF.